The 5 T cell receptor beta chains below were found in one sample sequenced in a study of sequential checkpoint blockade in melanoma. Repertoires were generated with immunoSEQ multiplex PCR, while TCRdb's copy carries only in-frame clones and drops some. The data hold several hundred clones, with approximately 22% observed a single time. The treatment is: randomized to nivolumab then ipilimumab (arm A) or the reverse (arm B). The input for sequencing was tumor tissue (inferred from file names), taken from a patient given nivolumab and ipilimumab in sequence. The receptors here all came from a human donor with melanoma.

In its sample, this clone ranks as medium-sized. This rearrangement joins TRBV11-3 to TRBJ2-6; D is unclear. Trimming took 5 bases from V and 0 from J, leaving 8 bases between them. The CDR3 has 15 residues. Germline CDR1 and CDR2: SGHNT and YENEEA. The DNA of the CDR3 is TGTGCCAGCAGCCCCTCGAGCTCTGGGGCCAACGTCCTGACTTTC. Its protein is CASSPSSSGANVLTF. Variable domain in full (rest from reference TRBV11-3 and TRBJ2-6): EAGVVQSPRYKIIEKKQPVAFWCNPISGHNTLYWYLQNLGQGPELLIRYENEEAVDDSQLPKDRFSAERLKGVDSTLKIQPAELGDSAVYLCASSPSSSGANVLTFGAGSRLTVL.

The CDR3 DNA sequence: TGTGCCAGCTCACTATACCGGGACAGGGGACTGGAGACCCAGTACTTC. This gives the protein CASSLYRDRGLETQYF. V is TRBV18 and J is TRBJ2-5, with TRBD1 matching 10 bases. Trimming cost V 4 bases and J 5 bases; bases outside gene matches: 10. The germline CDR1 and CDR2 sequences are KGHSH and LQKENI. There are 16 residues in the CDR3.

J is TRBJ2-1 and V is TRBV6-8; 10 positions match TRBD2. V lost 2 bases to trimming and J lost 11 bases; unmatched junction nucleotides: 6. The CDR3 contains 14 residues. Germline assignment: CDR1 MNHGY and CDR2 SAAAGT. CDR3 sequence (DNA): TGTGCCAGCAGTTACAAAAGCGGGAGGGCTCAGCAGTTCTTC. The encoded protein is CASSYKSGRAQQFF.

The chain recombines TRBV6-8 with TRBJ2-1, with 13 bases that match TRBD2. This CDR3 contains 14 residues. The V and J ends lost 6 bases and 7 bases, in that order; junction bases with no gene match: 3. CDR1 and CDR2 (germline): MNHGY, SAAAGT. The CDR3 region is CASSQGLAGNEQFF. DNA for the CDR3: TGTGCCAGCAGCCAGGGACTAGCGGGAAATGAGCAGTTCTTC.

The CDR3, as DNA: TGTGCCAGCAGCCCCGCGCGTCGCGGCGGAAGCACAGATACGCAGTATTTT. Encoded protein: CASSPARRGGSTDTQYF. The chain links TRBV11-3 to TRBJ2-3; D gene ambiguous. Trimming stripped 5 bases from V and 0 bases from J, with 18 bases between. The CDR3 length is 17 residues. CDR1 is SGHNT, CDR2 YENEEA, per germline. Full variable domain (rest looked up from reference TRBV11-3 and TRBJ2-3): EAGVVQSPRYKIIEKKQPVAFWCNPISGHNTLYWYLQNLGQGPELLIRYENEEAVDDSQLPKDRFSAERLKGVDSTLKIQPAELGDSAVYLCASSPARRGGSTDTQYFGPGTRLTVL.